Shown below are 28 T cell receptor beta chains from a single sample sequenced in a study of blood T cell repertoires in COVID-19. Profiled with immunoSEQ multiplex PCR; TCRdb holds only in-frame clones, not every one. The sample contains 15,000 to 20,000 clones, about three quarters of which appear only once. The sequenced sample was peripheral blood. The receptors originated from a man between 60 and 70 years old with acute or convalescent COVID-19.

The chain employs TRBV21-1 and TRBJ2-5; the table's TRBD1 call for D was not verified on the DNA. TRBV21-1 is shown as a pseudogene. The CDR3 consists of 14 residues. CDR3 sequence (DNA): TGTGCCAGCAGCAAAGTAGGGGACCAAGAGACCCAGTACTTC. Its translation: CASSKVGDQETQYF.

This chain joins TRBV4-1 and TRBJ2-1, with 8 nucleotides matching TRBD2. The germline V gene has CDR1 MGHRA and CDR2 YSYEKL. The ends lost 1 base at V and 5 bases at J; junction bases unmatched: 4. The CDR3 sequence is 15 residues long. The chain's CDR3 is CASSQGSSGDNEQFF. The CDR3 DNA reads TGCGCCAGCAGCCAAGGTAGTAGCGGGGACAATGAGCAGTTCTTC.

This clone has just a few counts. The rearrangement links TRBV7-9 to TRBJ1-2, with no clear D. Germline-derived CDR1 and CDR2 are SEHNR and FQNEAQ (reference sequence). Trimming removed 3 bases at V and 6 bases at J, with 11 bases between. The CDR3 contains 13 residues. CDR3 bases: TGTGCCAGCAGCTTCCCTTATCAGGATGGCTACACCTTC. Its protein is CASSFPYQDGYTF.

The chain employs TRBV7-2 and TRBJ2-2, with 9 bases that match TRBD1. Germline V lookup: CDR1 SGHTA, CDR2 FQGNSA. This CDR3 has 15 amino acids. V shed 5 bases, J shed 4 bases, and the junction held 5 bases outside the gene matches. The CDR3 here is CASSPGTGLTGELFF. As DNA, the CDR3 is TGTGCCAGCAGCCCCGGGACAGGGCTCACCGGGGAGCTGTTTTTT.

This clone has just one count. The rearrangement joins TRBV7-8 to TRBJ1-5; TRBD1 aligns across 10 bases. Trimming at V came to 5 bases and at J to 6 bases, leaving 4 bases not matched to a gene. CDR3 length: 14 residues. Germline assignment: CDR1 SGHVS and CDR2 FQNEAQ. CDR3 nucleotides: TGTGCCAGCAGCCCGGGACAGGGGATTCAGCCCCAGCATTTT. Protein sequence: CASSPGQGIQPQHF.

V and J are TRBV5-1 and TRBJ2-6; TRBD1 matches at 7 bases. Germline V gene lookup returns CDR1 SGHRS and CDR2 YFSETQ. The length of the CDR3 is 17 residues. Germline trimming cut 4 bases from V and 2 bases from J; bases unmatched to any gene: 9. CDR3 sequence: CASSRQGLGTGANVLTF. The CDR3 coding sequence is TGCGCCAGCAGCAGACAGGGCCTCGGGACTGGGGCCAACGTCCTGACTTTC. The whole variable domain, remainder taken from reference TRBV5-1 and TRBJ2-6, is KAGVTQTPRYLIKTRGQQVTLSCSPISGHRSVSWYQQTPGQGLQFLFEYFSETQRNKGNFPGRFSGRQFSNSRSEMNVSTLELGDSALYLCASSRQGLGTGANVLTFGAGSRLTVL.

The rearrangement joins TRBV2 to TRBJ2-1; tentatively, D is TRBD1 (5 bases). This CDR3 contains 15 residues. Germline V gives CDR1 SNHLY, CDR2 FYNNEI. The V and J ends lost 10 bases and 5 bases respectively, with 21 bases between them. CDR3 region: CATSRSGLFNNEQFF. CDR3 DNA sequence: TGTGCCACCTCGAGGTCAGGGCTTTTTAACAATGAGCAGTTCTTC. The full variable domain, its missing parts supplied by reference TRBV2 and TRBJ2-1, is EPEVTQTPSHQVTQMGQEVILRCVPISNHLYFYWYRQILGQKVEFLVSFYNNEISEKSEIFDDQFSVERPDGSNFTLKIRSTKLEDSAMYFCATSRSGLFNNEQFFGPGTRLTVL.

The chain links TRBV7-3 to TRBJ1-2; perhaps TRBD1 as D (5 bases). Trimming removed 2 bases at V and 2 bases at J, with 9 bases between. Germline CDR1 SGHTA, CDR2 FQGTGA. The CDR3 covers 14 residues. Written as DNA, the CDR3 is TGTGCCAGCAGCTTAGGAGGGACGAACTATGGCTACACCTTC. Residues: CASSLGGTNYGYTF.

The chain recombines TRBV28 with TRBJ1-2, with 8 positions matching TRBD1. Unmatched junction bases numbered 11, after V lost 5 bases and J lost 6 bases. In germline, CDR1 is MDHEN, CDR2 SYDVKM. The CDR3 has 15 residues. CDR3 loop: CASSLQGVTWNGYTF. The CDR3 nucleotides are TGTGCCAGCAGTCTACAGGGGGTTACATGGAATGGCTACACCTTC.

The V gene is TRBV5-1, the J gene TRBJ1-1, with a possible D match to TRBD1 (6 bases). CDR1 and CDR2 (germline): SGHRS, YFSETQ. V was shortened by 5 bases and J by 1 base, with 12 bases between the two germline ends. The CDR3 extends over 14 amino acids. The CDR3 DNA follows: TGCGCCAGCAGAGCGGACAGTTCGAACACTGAAGCTTTCTTT. Translation gives CASRADSSNTEAFF. Looking up the rest from reference TRBV5-1 and TRBJ1-1 gives the full variable domain: KAGVTQTPRYLIKTRGQQVTLSCSPISGHRSVSWYQQTPGQGLQFLFEYFSETQRNKGNFPGRFSGRQFSNSRSEMNVSTLELGDSALYLCASRADSSNTEAFFGQGTRLTVV.

The gene calls are TRBV14 and TRBJ1-4; the match to TRBD1 covers 7 bases. This CDR3 is built from 16 residues. Per germline, CDR1 SGHDN and CDR2 FVKESK. V trimming: 1 base; J trimming: 4 bases; junction bases outside the gene matches: 6. CDR3 coding DNA: TGTGCCAGCAGCCAAGGGGCGGGACAGTTTAATGAAAAACTGTTTTTT. As protein: CASSQGAGQFNEKLFF.

The chain employs TRBV5-4 and TRBJ1-4, with D perhaps matching TRBD1 (5 bases). V was trimmed by 3 bases and J by 6 bases, leaving 12 bases between them. Per germline, CDR1 SGHNT and CDR2 YYREEE (reference sequence). This CDR3 region has 14 residues. CDR3 in amino acids: CASSSQGADEKLFF. In DNA form, the CDR3 reads TGTGCCAGCAGCTCCCAAGGGGCTGATGAAAAACTGTTTTTT.

The genes are TRBV5-1 and TRBJ1-2; D gene ambiguous. Germline CDR1 reads SGHRS; CDR2 reads YFSETQ. The V and J ends lost 0 bases and 4 bases respectively, with 7 bases between them. This CDR3 has 13 residues. The CDR3 coding sequence is TGCGCCAGCAGCTTGGCTTACAGCTATGGCTACACCTTC. Its protein product is CASSLAYSYGYTF. The full variable domain, its missing parts supplied by reference TRBV5-1 and TRBJ1-2, is KAGVTQTPRYLIKTRGQQVTLSCSPISGHRSVSWYQQTPGQGLQFLFEYFSETQRNKGNFPGRFSGRQFSNSRSEMNVSTLELGDSALYLCASSLAYSYGYTFGSGTRLTVV.

This chain joins TRBV7-2 and TRBJ2-7, with 10 bases matching TRBD2. The CDR3 has 15 amino acids. CDR1 and CDR2 from the germline V gene are SGHTA and FQGNSA. Germline trimming cut 2 bases from V and 3 bases from J; bases unmatched to any gene: 4. Here the CDR3 reads CASSLSASGGYEQYF. The DNA for the CDR3 is TGTGCCAGCAGCTTATCGGCTAGCGGGGGCTACGAGCAGTACTTC.

The chain recombines TRBV6-2 or TRBV6-3 with TRBJ2-1, with 11 bases lining up with TRBD2. Germline assignment: CDR1 MNHEY and CDR2 SVGEGT. CDR3 length: 15 amino acids. The V gene end was trimmed by 4 bases and the J gene end by 10 bases; junction bases not matched to a gene: 9. The CDR3 loop is CASSSVLAGGGEQFF. In nucleotides, the CDR3 is TGTGCCAGCAGTTCGGTTCTAGCGGGGGGCGGGGAGCAGTTCTTC.

V usage is TRBV6-5 and J usage is TRBJ2-2, with D possibly matching TRBD2 (6 bases). The ends were cut back, 0 bases at V and 1 base at J, with 9 bases in the middle. Germline CDR1 MNHEY, CDR2 SVGAGI. The CDR3 loop spans 16 amino acids. In DNA form, the CDR3 reads TGTGCCAGCAGTTACTCTAGGCGGGGGAACACCGGGGAGCTGTTTTTT. Translation: CASSYSRRGNTGELFF.

This chain uses TRBV4-1 with TRBJ2-7; 9 nucleotides align to TRBD1. Trimming cost V 3 bases and J 4 bases; bases outside gene matches: 7. This CDR3 region has 15 residues. Germline V lookup: CDR1 MGHRA, CDR2 YSYEKL. The DNA of the CDR3 is TGCGCCAGCAGCCAGGGACAGGGAATAGTGTACGAGCAGTACTTC. Translation: CASSQGQGIVYEQYF.

This rearrangement joins TRBV24-1 to TRBJ1-2; possible D gene TRBD1, 5 bases. Trimming removed 8 bases at V and 6 bases at J, with 12 bases between. The V gene's germline CDR1 is KGHDR and CDR2 SFDVKD. This CDR3 has 12 residues. The CDR3 reads CATIWGGDGYTF. CDR3 in DNA: TGTGCCACCATTTGGGGGGGGGATGGCTACACCTTC.

The rearrangement joins TRBV5-4 to TRBJ2-3, with a possible D match to TRBD2 (6 bases). Germline CDR1 reads SGHNT; CDR2 reads YYREEE (reference sequence). The germline V and J ends were trimmed by 4 bases and 4 bases, with 13 bases remaining between them. The CDR3 has 14 amino acids. CDR3 region: CASSRRERSDTQYF. CDR3 coding DNA: TGTGCCAGCAGCCGGAGGGAGAGGTCAGATACGCAGTATTTT.

V usage is TRBV7-9 and J usage is TRBJ2-7, with 7 bases lining up with TRBD1. V lost 2 bases and J lost 2; bases outside the gene matches: 3. The CDR3 has 14 amino acids. Germline V gives CDR1 SEHNR, CDR2 FQNEAQ (reference sequence). CDR3 nucleotides: TGTGCCAGCAGCTTATGGGACAGACCCTACGAGCAGTACTTC. It codes for CASSLWDRPYEQYF.

This clone was seen a few times. The chain couples TRBV6-5 to TRBJ2-1, with TRBD2 identical over 7 bases. The ends lost 7 bases at V and 9 bases at J; junction bases unmatched: 15. Per the germline V gene, CDR1 is MNHEY and CDR2 is SVGAGI. The CDR3 spans 15 residues. DNA of the CDR3: TGTGCCAGCACCCCCCGGGGGGTAAGTCATCCTGAGCAGTTCTTC. It codes for CASTPRGVSHPEQFF.

DNA of the CDR3: TGTGCCATCAGTGAGTCGATGAGGGAGCGGAACACTGAAGCTTTCTTT. Translation gives CAISESMRERNTEAFF. The rearrangement links TRBV10-3 to TRBJ1-1; D is uncertain. V lost 0 bases and J lost 1, with 12 bases in between. Per the germline V gene, CDR1 is ENHRY and CDR2 is SYGVKD. The CDR3 contains 16 residues.

The chain joins TRBV5-4 to TRBJ2-7; D is perhaps TRBD2 (7 bases). Trimming left V 0 bases short and J 0 bases short, with 10 bases between. The CDR3 contains 15 residues. CDR1 is SGHNT, CDR2 YYREEE, per germline (reference sequence). Here the CDR3 reads CASSLARGHSYEQYF. CDR3 bases: TGTGCCAGCAGCTTGGCGCGGGGGCACTCCTACGAGCAGTACTTC.

The chain carries TRBV7-6 and TRBJ2-3, with 8 positions matching TRBD2. The CDR3 length is 17 residues. Germline V gives CDR1 SGHVS, CDR2 FNYEAQ. V gave up 2 bases and J gave up 2 bases; unmatched junction bases: 9. CDR3 DNA sequence: TGTGCCAGCAGCTTATTAGGGACTAGGAGTACCACAGATACGCAGTATTTT. As protein: CASSLLGTRSTTDTQYF.

The rearrangement joins TRBV2 to TRBJ1-1; D possibly corresponds to TRBD1 (6 bases). Per the germline V gene, CDR1 is SNHLY and CDR2 is FYNNEI. V lost 5 bases, J lost 0 bases, and 10 bases lay in between. The CDR3 has 14 amino acids. For the CDR3, the DNA is TGTGCCAGCAGTTCACAGGGCCTGAACACTGAAGCTTTCTTT. Translation: CASSSQGLNTEAFF.

The chain couples TRBV5-1 to TRBJ2-1, with 7 bases that match TRBD2. V was clipped by 4 bases and J by 7 bases; unmatched bases: 11. Germline CDR1 is SGHRS and CDR2 is YFSETQ. The CDR3 is 15 amino acids. CDR3 nucleotide sequence: TGCGCCAGCAGCACGTACTCGGGGGGTTCTAATGAGCAGTTCTTC. Encoded protein: CASSTYSGGSNEQFF.

The chain employs TRBV24-1 and TRBJ2-2, with D perhaps TRBD2 (5 bases). With 7 bases removed from V and 2 bases from J, the gap between germline ends came to 7 bases. The germline gives CDR1 KGHDR, CDR2 SFDVKD. The CDR3 sequence is 13 residues long. The CDR3 sequence: CATSRENTGELFF. The CDR3 nucleotides are TGTGCCACCAGCCGGGAAAACACCGGGGAGCTGTTTTTT.

The rearrangement links TRBV6-1 to TRBJ2-3; D is perhaps TRBD1 (5 bases). The CDR3 contains 13 residues. The ends were cut back, 1 base at V and 4 bases at J, with 6 bases in the middle. CDR1 is MNHNS and CDR2 is SASEGT in the germline V gene. The CDR3 reads CASSEVGADTQYF. CDR3 DNA: TGTGCCAGCAGTGAAGTAGGGGCAGATACGCAGTATTTT.